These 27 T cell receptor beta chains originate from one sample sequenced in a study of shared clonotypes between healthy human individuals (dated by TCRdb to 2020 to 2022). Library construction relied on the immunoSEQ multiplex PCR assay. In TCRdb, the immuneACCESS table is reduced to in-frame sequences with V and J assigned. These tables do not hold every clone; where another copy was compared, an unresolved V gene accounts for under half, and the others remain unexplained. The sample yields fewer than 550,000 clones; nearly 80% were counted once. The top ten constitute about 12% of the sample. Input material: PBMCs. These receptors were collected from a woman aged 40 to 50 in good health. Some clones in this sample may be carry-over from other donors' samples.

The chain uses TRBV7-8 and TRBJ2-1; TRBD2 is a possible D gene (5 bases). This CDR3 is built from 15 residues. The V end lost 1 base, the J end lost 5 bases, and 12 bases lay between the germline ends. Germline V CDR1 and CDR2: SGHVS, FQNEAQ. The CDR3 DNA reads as TGTGCCAGCAGCTTAGGGAGCGGAGGCAACAATGAGCAGTTCTTC. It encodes CASSLGSGGNNEQFF.

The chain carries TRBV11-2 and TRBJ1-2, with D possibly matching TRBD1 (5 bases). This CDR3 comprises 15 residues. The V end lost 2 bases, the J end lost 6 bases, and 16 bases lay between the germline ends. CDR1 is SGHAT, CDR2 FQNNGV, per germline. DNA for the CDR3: TGTGCCAGCAGCTTATTAAGGCGGGGGATTGATGGCTACACCTTC. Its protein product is CASSLLRRGIDGYTF.

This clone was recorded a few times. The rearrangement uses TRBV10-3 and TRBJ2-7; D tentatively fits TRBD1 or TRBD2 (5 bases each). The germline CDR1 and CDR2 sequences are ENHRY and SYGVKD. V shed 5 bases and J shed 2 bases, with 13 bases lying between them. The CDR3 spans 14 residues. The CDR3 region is CAISPGRRPYEQYF. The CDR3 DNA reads TGTGCCATCAGTCCGGGACGAAGACCCTACGAGCAGTACTTC.

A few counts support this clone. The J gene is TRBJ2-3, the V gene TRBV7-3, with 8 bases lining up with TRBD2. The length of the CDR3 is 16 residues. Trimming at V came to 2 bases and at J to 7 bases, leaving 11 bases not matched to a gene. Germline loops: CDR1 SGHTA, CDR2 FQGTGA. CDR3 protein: CASSLSQREGRNTQYF. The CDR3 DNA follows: TGTGCCAGCAGCTTATCTCAACGGGAGGGCCGAAATACGCAGTATTTT.

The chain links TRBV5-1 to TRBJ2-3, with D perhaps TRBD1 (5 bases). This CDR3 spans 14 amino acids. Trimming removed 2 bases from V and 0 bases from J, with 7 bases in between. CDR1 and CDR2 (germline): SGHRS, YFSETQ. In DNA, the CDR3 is TGCGCCAGCAGCTTTCAGGGTAGCACAGATACGCAGTATTTT. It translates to CASSFQGSTDTQYF. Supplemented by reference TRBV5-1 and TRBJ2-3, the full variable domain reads KAGVTQTPRYLIKTRGQQVTLSCSPISGHRSVSWYQQTPGQGLQFLFEYFSETQRNKGNFPGRFSGRQFSNSRSEMNVSTLELGDSALYLCASSFQGSTDTQYFGPGTRLTVL.

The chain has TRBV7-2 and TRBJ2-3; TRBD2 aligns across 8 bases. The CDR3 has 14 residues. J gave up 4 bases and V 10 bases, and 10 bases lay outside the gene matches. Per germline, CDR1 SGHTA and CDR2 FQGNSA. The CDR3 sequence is CATQRELAADTQYF. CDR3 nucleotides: TGTGCCACCCAGCGGGAGCTTGCGGCAGATACGCAGTATTTT. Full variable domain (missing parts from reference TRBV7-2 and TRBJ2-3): GAGVSQSPSNKVTEKGKDVELRCDPISGHTALYWYRQSLGQGLEFLIYFQGNSAPDKSGLPSDRFSAERTGGSVSTLTIQRTQQEDSAVYLCATQRELAADTQYFGPGTRLTVL.

Written as DNA, the CDR3 is TGTGCCAGCAGTTTTCGACAGGGTGGCAATCAGCCCCAGCATTTT. It codes for CASSFRQGGNQPQHF. This chain joins TRBV28 and TRBJ1-5; 7 bases align to TRBD1. The V gene's germline CDR1 is MDHEN and CDR2 SYDVKM. With 3 bases clipped from V and 2 bases from J, the junction kept 4 bases outside the gene matches. This CDR3 has 15 amino acids.

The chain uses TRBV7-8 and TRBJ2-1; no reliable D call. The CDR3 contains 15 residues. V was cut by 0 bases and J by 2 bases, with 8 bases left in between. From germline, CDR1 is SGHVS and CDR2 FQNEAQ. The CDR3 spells CASSLATSTYNEQFF. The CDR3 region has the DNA TGTGCCAGCAGCTTAGCGACTTCAACCTACAATGAGCAGTTCTTC.

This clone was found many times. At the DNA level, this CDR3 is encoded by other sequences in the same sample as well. This CDR3 reads CASSVDEGQPQHF. In DNA form, the CDR3 reads TGTGCCAGCAGCGTAGACGAGGGGCAGCCCCAGCATTTT. The chain has TRBV9 and TRBJ1-5, with D possibly TRBD1 on 5 matching bases. CDR1 and CDR2 (germline): SGDLS, YYNGEE. The CDR3 is made up of 13 amino acids. V shed 0 bases and J shed 7 bases, with 8 bases lying between them.

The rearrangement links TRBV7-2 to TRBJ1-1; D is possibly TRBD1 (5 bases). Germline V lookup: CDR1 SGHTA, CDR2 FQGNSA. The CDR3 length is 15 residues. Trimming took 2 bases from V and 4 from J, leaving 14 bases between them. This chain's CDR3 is CASSLMGGSGTEAFF. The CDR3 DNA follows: TGTGCCAGCAGCTTAATGGGGGGATCTGGCACTGAAGCTTTCTTT.

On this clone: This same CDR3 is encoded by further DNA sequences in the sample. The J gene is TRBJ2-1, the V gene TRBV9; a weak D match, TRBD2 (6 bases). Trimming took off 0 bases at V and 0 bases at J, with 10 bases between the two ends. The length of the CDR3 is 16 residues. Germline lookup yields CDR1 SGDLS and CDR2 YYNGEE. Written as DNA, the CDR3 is TGTGCCAGCAGCGTAGAGGGGAGGAGCTCCTACAATGAGCAGTTCTTC. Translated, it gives CASSVEGRSSYNEQFF.

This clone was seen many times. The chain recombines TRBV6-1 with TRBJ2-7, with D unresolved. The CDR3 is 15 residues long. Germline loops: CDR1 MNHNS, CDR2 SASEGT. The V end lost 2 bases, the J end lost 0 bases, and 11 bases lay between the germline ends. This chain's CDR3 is CASSEPWPSSYEQYF. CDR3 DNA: TGTGCCAGCAGTGAACCCTGGCCCAGCTCCTACGAGCAGTACTTC.

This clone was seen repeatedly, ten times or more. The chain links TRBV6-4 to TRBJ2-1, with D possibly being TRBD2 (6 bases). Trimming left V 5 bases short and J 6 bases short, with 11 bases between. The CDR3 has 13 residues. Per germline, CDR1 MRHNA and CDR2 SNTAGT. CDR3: CASSPTSTNEQFF. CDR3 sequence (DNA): TGTGCCAGCAGTCCGACTAGTACCAATGAGCAGTTCTTC.

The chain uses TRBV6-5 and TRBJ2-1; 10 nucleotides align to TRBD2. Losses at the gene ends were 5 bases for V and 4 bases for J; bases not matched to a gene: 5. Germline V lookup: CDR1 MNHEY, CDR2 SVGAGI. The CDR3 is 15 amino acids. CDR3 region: CASSDWTSGYNEQFF. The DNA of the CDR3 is TGTGCCAGCAGTGACTGGACTAGCGGTTACAATGAGCAGTTCTTC.

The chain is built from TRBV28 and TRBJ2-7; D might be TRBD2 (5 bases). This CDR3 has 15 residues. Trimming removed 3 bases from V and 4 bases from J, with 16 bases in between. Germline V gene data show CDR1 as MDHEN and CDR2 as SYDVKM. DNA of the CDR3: TGTGCCAGCAGTTTTTATAGCGTAGTTTCGTACGAGCAGTACTTC. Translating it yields CASSFYSVVSYEQYF.

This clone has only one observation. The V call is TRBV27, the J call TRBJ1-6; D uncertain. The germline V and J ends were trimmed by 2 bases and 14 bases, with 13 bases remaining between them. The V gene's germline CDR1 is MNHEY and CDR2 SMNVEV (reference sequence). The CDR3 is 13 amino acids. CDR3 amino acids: CASSLLGRRSLHF. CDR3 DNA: TGTGCCAGCAGTTTACTTGGGAGGAGGTCCCTCCACTTT.

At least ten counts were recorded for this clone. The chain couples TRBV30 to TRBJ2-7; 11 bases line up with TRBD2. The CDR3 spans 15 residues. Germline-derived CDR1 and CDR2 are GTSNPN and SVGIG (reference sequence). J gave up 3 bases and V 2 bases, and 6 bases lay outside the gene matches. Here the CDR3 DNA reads TGTGCCTGGAGTCGACTTAGCGGGAGGGGCTACGAGCAGTACTTC. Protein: CAWSRLSGRGYEQYF.

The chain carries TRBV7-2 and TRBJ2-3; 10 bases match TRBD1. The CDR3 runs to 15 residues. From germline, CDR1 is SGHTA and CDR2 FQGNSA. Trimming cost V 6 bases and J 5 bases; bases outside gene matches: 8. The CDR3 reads CASRPGTGVRDTQYF. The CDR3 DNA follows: TGTGCCAGCAGACCCGGGACAGGGGTCCGAGATACGCAGTATTTT.

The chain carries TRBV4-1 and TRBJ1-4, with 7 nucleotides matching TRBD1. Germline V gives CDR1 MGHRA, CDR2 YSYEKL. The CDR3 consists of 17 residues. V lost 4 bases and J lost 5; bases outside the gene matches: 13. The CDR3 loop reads CASSRSSSQGINEKLFF. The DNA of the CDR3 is TGCGCCAGCAGCCGGTCGTCATCACAGGGGATAAATGAAAAACTGTTTTTT.

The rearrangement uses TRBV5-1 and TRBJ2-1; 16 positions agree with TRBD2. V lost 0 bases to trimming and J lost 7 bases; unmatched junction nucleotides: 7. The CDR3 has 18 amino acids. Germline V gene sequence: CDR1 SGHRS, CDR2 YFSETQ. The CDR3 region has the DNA TGCGCCAGCAGCTTGGCTAACCCGGGACTAGCGGGAGGGAATGAGCAGTTCTTC. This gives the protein CASSLANPGLAGGNEQFF.

The CDR3 nucleotides read TGCGCCAGCAGCCAAGATGGGTTTGGGAGCCACAATGAGCAGTTCTTC. Its protein product is CASSQDGFGSHNEQFF. The chain uses TRBV4-3 and TRBJ2-1; tentatively, D is TRBD2 (5 bases). Trimming stripped 0 bases from V and 5 bases from J, with 14 bases between. The germline CDR1 and CDR2 sequences are LGHNA and YSLEER. The CDR3 sequence is 16 residues long.

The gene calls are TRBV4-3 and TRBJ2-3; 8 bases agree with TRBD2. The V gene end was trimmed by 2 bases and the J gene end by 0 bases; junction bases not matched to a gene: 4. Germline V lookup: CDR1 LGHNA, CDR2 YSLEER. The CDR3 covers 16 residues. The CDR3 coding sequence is TGCGCCAGCAGCCAATCAAGCGGGGGAAGCACAGATACGCAGTATTTT. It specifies CASSQSSGGSTDTQYF.

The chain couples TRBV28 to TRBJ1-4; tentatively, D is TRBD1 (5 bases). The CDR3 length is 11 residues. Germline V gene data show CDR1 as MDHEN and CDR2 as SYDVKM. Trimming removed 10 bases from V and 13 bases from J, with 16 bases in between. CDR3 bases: TGTGCCACGGGACCACCCCGGCGACTGTTTTTT. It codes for CATGPPRRLFF.

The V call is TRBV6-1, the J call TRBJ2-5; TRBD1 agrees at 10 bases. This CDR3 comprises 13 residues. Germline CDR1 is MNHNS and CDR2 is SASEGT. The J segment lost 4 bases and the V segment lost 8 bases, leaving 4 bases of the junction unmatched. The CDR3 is CASGTGVRETQYF. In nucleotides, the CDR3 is TGTGCCAGCGGGACAGGGGTGCGAGAGACCCAGTACTTC.

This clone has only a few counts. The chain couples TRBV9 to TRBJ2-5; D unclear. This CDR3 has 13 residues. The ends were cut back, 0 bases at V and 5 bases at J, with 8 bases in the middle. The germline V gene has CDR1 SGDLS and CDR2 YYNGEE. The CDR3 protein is CASSVANMETQYF. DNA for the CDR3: TGTGCCAGCAGCGTAGCTAACATGGAGACCCAGTACTTC.

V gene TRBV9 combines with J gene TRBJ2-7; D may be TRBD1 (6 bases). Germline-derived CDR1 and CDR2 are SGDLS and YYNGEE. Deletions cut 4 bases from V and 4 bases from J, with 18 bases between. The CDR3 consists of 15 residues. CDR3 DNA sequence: TGTGCCAGCAGCCGCAGGTCAAGGGACATTTACGAGCAGTACTTC. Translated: CASSRRSRDIYEQYF.

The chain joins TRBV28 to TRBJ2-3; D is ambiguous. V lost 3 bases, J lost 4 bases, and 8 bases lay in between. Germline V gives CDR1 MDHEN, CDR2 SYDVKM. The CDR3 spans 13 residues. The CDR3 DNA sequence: TGTGCCAGCAGTTTTGGTAACCCAGATACGCAGTATTTT. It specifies CASSFGNPDTQYF.